Here is one TCR beta chain with its context. Its target is unknown. Uncontrolled infection, other autoimmune disease, pregnancy or lactation barred patients from enrollment. Used for diagnoses were clinical symptoms, serum thyroxine and TRAb, thyroid ultrasound and orbital computed tomography. RNA transcripts were the template for amplifying TCR beta CDR3 regions. RT-PCR in the first round (using the HTBI primer set) targeted the TCR CDR3. TCRdb itself ran the multiplex PCR reads through MiXCR, one entry per CDR3 protein. In the table there are 600,000 to 700,000 distinct CDR3 sequences, over 40% of which are singletons. The data belong to a study of T cells in Graves' hyperthyroidism and ophthalmopathy. Whole-study findings and limits: The model predicted ophthalmopathy a median about 6.6 months before onset. Expanded thyroid clonotypes (above 0.001) were mostly also found in blood.

The CDR3 runs 13 residues. V lost 2 bases, J lost 5 bases, and 5 bases stayed unmatched. Germline assignment: CDR1 DFQATT and CDR2 SNEGSKA (reference sequence). The sequenced material came from peripheral blood or thyroid tissue (not recorded which). The sequence derives from an adult man with Graves' disease, either hyperthyroidism or ophthalmopathy (not recorded which). This chain joins TRBV20-1 and TRBJ2-5; the match to TRBD1 covers 7 bases. This CDR3 reads CSARQGVWETQYF. In nucleotides, the CDR3 is TGCAGTGCTAGACAGGGGGTGTGGGAGACCCAGTACTTC.